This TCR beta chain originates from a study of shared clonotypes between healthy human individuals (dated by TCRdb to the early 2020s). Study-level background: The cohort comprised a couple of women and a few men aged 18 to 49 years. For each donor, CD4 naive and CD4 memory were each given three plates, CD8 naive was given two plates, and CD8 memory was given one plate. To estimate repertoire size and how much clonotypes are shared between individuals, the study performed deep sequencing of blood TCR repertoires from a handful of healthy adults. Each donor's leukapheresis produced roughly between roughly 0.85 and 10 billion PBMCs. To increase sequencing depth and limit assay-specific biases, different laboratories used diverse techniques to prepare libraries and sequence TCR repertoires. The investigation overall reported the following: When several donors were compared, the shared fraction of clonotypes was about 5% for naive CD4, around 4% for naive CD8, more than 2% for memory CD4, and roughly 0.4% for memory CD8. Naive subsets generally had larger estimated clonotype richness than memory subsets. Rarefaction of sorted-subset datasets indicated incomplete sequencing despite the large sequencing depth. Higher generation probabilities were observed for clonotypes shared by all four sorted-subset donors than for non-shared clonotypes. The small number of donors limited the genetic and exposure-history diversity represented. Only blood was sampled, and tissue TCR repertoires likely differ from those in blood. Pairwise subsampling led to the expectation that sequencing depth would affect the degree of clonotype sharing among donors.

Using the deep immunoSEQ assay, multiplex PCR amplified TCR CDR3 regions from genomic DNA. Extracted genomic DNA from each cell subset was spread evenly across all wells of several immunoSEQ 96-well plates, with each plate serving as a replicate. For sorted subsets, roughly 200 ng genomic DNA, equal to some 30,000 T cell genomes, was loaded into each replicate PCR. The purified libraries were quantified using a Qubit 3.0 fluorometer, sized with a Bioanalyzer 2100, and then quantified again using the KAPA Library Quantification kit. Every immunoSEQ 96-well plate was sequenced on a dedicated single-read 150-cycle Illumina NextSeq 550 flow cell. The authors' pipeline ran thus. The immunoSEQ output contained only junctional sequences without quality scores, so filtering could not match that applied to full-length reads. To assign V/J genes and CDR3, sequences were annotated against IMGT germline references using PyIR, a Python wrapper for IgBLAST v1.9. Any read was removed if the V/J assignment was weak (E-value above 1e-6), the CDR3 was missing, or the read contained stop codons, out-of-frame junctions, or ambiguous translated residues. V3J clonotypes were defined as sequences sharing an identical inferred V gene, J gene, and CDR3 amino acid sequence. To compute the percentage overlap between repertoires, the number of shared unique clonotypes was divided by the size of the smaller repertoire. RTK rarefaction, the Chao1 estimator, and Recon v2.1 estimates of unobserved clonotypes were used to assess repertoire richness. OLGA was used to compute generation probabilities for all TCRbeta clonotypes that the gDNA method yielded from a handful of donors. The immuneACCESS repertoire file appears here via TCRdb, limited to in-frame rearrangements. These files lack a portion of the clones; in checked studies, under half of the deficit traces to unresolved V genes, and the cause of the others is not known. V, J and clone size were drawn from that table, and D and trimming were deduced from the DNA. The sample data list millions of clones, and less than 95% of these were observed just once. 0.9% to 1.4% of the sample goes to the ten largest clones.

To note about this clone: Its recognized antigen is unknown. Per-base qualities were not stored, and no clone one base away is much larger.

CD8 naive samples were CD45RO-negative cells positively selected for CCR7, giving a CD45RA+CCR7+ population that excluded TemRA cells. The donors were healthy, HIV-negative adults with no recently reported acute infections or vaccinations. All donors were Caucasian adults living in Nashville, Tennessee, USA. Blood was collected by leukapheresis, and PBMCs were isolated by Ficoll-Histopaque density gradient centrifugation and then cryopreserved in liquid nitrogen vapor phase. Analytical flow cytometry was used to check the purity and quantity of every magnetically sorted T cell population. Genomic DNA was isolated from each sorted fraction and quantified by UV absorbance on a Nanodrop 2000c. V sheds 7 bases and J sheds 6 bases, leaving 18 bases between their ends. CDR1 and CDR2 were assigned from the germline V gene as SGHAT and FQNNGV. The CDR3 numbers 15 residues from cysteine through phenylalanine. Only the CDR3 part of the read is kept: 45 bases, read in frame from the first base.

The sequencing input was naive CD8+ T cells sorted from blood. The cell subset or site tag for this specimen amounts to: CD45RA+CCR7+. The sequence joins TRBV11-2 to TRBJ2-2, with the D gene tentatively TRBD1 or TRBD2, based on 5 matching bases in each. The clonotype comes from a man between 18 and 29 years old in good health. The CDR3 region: CASILGLASSGELFF. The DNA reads TGTGCCAGCATCCTGGGGCTAGCCAGTTCCGGGGAGCTGTTTTTT.